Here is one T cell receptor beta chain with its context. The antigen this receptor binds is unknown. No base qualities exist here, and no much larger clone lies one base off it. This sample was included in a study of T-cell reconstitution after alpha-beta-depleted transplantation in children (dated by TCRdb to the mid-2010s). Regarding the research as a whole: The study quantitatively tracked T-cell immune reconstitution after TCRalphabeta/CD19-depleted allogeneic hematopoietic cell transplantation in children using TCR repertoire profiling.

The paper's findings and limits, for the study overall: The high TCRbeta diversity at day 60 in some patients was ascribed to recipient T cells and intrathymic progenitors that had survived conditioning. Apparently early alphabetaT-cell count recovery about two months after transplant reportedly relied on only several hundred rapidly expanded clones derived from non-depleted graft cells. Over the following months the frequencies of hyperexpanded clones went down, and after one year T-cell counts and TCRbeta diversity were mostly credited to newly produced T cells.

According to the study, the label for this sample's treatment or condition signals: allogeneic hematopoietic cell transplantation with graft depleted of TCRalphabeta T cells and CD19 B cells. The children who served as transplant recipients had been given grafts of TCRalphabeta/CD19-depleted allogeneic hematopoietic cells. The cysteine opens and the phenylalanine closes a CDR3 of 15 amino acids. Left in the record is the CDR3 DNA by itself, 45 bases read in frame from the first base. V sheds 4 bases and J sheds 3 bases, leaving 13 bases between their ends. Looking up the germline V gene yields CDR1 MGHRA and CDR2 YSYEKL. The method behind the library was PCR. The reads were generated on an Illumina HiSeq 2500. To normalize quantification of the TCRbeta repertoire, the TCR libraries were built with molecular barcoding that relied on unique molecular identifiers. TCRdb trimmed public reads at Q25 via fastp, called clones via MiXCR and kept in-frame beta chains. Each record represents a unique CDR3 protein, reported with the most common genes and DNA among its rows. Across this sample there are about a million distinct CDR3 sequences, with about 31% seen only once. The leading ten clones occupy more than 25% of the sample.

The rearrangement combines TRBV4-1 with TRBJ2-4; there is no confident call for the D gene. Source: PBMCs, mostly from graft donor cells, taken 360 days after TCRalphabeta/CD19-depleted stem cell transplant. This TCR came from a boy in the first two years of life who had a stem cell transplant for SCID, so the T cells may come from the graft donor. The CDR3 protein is CASSPRLGGKNIQYF. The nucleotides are TGCGCCAGCAGCCCCAGACTTGGTGGCAAAAACATTCAGTACTTC.